This TCR beta chain is from a study of tumor-infiltrating lymphocytes in primary liver carcinoma. In the case of this clonotype: Its antigen is unknown.

The study co-extracted DNA and RNA from about 21-30 mg of unsorted bulk tissue. Primary liver carcinoma in the patients was surgically resected. Uniformly, tumor samples exhibited a viable tumor cell fraction exceeding 80%. A constant-region primer primed TCR beta cDNA synthesis from 450 to 550 ng of total RNA. Libraries covering TCR beta were generated through three nested multiplex PCR rounds (using a slightly modified ARM-PCR). It was with TRBV1-TRBV30 forward primers and a C-beta reverse primer that the first two PCR rounds were run, at 10 cycles each. One entry per CDR3 protein, called by TCRdb with MiXCR from the multiplex PCR reads. The sample includes some 120,000 distinct CDR3 sequences, around 64% of them seen just once. Germline CDR1 reads SGHAT; CDR2 reads FQDESV (reference sequence). The V and J ends lost 5 bases and 5 bases, in that order; junction bases with no gene match: 17. The CDR3 consists of 17 residues.

Study results and caveats: Overlap between tumor regions exceeded overlap of tumor with adjacent tissue or blood.

The material sequenced was liver tumor tissue from sampling region 3. Subset described: tumor region T3, left-lateral pole. The V and J genes are TRBV11-1 and TRBJ2-5, with 7 bases aligning to TRBD1. The sequence derives from a woman aged 55-69 years with primary liver carcinoma and hepatitis B virus infection. In nucleotides, the CDR3 is TGTGCCAGCAGCCCATGGCTCGGGACAGCGATCCAGGAGACCCAGTACTTC. It codes for CASSPWLGTAIQETQYF.